This T cell receptor beta chain was found in a study of T-cell memory formation after mild COVID-19. Overall study context: TCR clusters were mostly confined to one donor each.

5'RACE, which relied on constant-segment primers, yielded TCR alpha and TCR beta cDNA libraries carrying sample barcodes and UMIs. Each CDR3 protein gets one entry after TCRdb re-called the 5' RACE reads with MiXCR. The sample has hundreds of thousands of distinct CDR3 sequences; about 15% are singletons. Study observations and caveats: CD4+ contracting clones were mainly CM and EM; CD8+ ones, EMRA.

There are 13 residues in the CDR3. The V and J ends lost 5 bases and 7 bases respectively, with 12 bases between them. CDR1 is LGHNA, CDR2 YSLEER, per germline. This clonotype showed up just a few times. The antigen is not known. This TCR derives from a man younger than 30 who had mild COVID-19 (a few samples of this study predate the infection). Cell type and time point are not known. The chain is built from TRBV4-3 and TRBJ2-1; TRBD1 or TRBD2 may be the D gene (6 bases each). Sample: PBMCs or a T cell subset sorted from them (not recorded which). This CDR3 is CASSLWGANEQFF. CDR3 in DNA: TGCGCCAGCAGCTTATGGGGGGCGAATGAGCAGTTCTTC.